This T cell receptor beta chain stems from a study of response to subunit inactivated influenza vaccine. Study-wide findings and caveats: The authors proposed limited new T cell recruitment per seasonal influenza vaccination.

TCRdb processed the RT-PCR reads anew with MiXCR; each CDR3 protein has one entry. The table shows 430,000 or so distinct CDR3 sequences, with 9.5% to 13% occurring only once. This clonotype was detected a few times. What it binds is unknown. Unmatched junction bases numbered 17, after V lost 5 bases and J lost 0 bases. Germline CDR1 is MNHEY and CDR2 is SVGEGT. The CDR3 consists of 20 residues. This TCR came from a man in his fifties who received an inactivated influenza vaccine. The V call is TRBV6-2 or TRBV6-3, the J call TRBJ2-1; 9 bases are shared with TRBD2. The sequences come from PBMCs from blood, collected 35 to 45 days after vaccination. This CDR3 is CASSHIPGLAPTSSYNEQFF. The DNA for the CDR3 is TGTGCCAGCAGTCACATTCCGGGACTAGCTCCGACCAGCTCCTACAATGAGCAGTTCTTC.